The entry that follows covers one TCR beta chain sequence. Antigen unknown. This record comes from a study of CD8 T cells in ankylosing spondylitis. Whole-study findings and limits: Ankylosing spondylitis blood appeared to be characterized by a TCR beta motif of several highly homologous variants.

TCRdb processed the 5' RACE reads anew with MiXCR; each CDR3 protein has one entry. Among over 600,000 distinct CDR3 sequences listed, under 20% were seen once. Germline V CDR1 and CDR2: MDHEN, SYDVKM. V shed 3 bases, J shed 2 bases, and the junction held 7 bases outside the gene matches. There are 16 residues in the CDR3. The J gene is TRBJ2-5, the V gene TRBV28, with 9 nucleotides matching TRBD1. The sequence was obtained from a male donor with ankylosing spondylitis. The specimen was blood, either unsorted or a sorted T cell fraction (not recorded which). This CDR3 reads CASSLGDRAGQETQYF. The CDR3 DNA is TGTGCCAGCAGTTTGGGGGACAGGGCAGGGCAAGAGACCCAGTACTTC. Complete variable domain (other parts from reference TRBV28 and TRBJ2-5): DVKVTQSSRYLVKRTGEKVFLECVQDMDHENMFWYRQDPGLGLRLIYFSYDVKMKEKGDIPEGYSVSREKKERFSLILESASTNQTSMYLCASSLGDRAGQETQYFGPGTRLLVL.